Listed here are 20 T cell receptor beta chains from one sample, sequenced in a study of blood T cell repertoires in COVID-19. The method was immunoSEQ multiplex PCR; TCRdb's version includes in-frame clones alone and lacks a portion of them. The sample has some 370,000 clones; roughly four fifths are singletons. The source material was PBMCs or T cells enriched from blood (not recorded which). The receptors derive from a woman between 50 and 59 years old who had recovered from COVID-19.

This clone has a handful of counts. The chain couples TRBV11-2 to TRBJ1-1; the D gene is possibly TRBD1 (5 bases). This CDR3 region has 12 residues. In germline, CDR1 is SGHAT, CDR2 FQNNGV. V was clipped by 2 bases and J by 7 bases, with 8 bases between them. In DNA form, the CDR3 reads TGTGCCAGCAGCTTAAGGGGAATTGAAGCTTTCTTT. Protein: CASSLRGIEAFF. The entire variable domain, with the rest obtained from reference TRBV11-2 and TRBJ1-1, is as follows: EAGVAQSPRYKIIEKRQSVAFWCNPISGHATLYWYQQILGQGPKLLIQFQNNGVVDDSQLPKDRFSAERLKGVDSTLKIQPAKLEDSAVYLCASSLRGIEAFFGQGTRLTVV.

This chain uses TRBV11-1 with TRBJ2-1; D possibly corresponds to TRBD2 (6 bases). Germline loops: CDR1 SGHAT, CDR2 FQDESV (reference sequence). V lost 7 bases to trimming and J lost 9 bases, with 16 bases between them. The CDR3 covers 13 residues. The CDR3 DNA is TGTGCCAGCACCCATCCGGGGGTCGTTGAGCAGTTCTTC. Translating it yields CASTHPGVVEQFF.

This chain's CDR3 is CATSVGTDSTDTQYF. The CDR3 nucleotides are TGTGCCACCAGTGTCGGGACAGATAGCACAGATACGCAGTATTTT. The V gene is TRBV24-1, the J gene TRBJ2-3; 7 bases match TRBD1. Per the germline V gene, CDR1 is KGHDR and CDR2 is SFDVKD. Trimming removed 5 bases from V and 0 bases from J; junction bases left unmatched: 4. The CDR3 is made up of 15 amino acids.

This rearrangement joins TRBV3-1 (or the pseudogene TRBV3-2) to TRBJ2-7, with a possible D match to TRBD1 (6 bases). Germline V gene lookup returns CDR1 LGHDT and CDR2 YNNKEL (reference sequence). This CDR3 contains 13 residues. V gave up 7 bases and J gave up 2 bases, with 12 bases separating them. The CDR3 sequence is CASTRQDPYEQYF. The CDR3 coding sequence is TGTGCCAGCACCAGACAGGACCCCTACGAGCAGTACTTC.

This clone was seen a single time. V usage is TRBV3-1 (or the pseudogene TRBV3-2) and J usage is TRBJ2-5, with a weak D call TRBD2 (6 bases). Germline CDR1 is LGHDT and CDR2 is YNNKEL (reference sequence). This CDR3 contains 16 residues. Between the trimmed V and J ends, which lost 3 bases and 1 base, there was a span of 15 bases. Here the CDR3 DNA reads TGTGCCAGCAGCCACCCGGGTGGGGGGATCCAAGAGACCCAGTACTTC. It yields the protein CASSHPGGGIQETQYF.

This sequence joins TRBV28 and TRBJ1-2, with D perhaps TRBD1 (5 bases). CDR3 size: 14 residues. V was cut by 8 bases and J by 7 bases, with 20 bases left in between. Germline values: CDR1 MDHEN, CDR2 SYDVKM. For the CDR3, the DNA is TGTGCCAGCGTCCCCGGGACTGCCCTATTTGGCTACACCTTC. Amino acid sequence: CASVPGTALFGYTF.

In nucleotides, the CDR3 is TGTGCCAGCAGGCCGACAGTGAACACTGAAGCTTTCTTT. Protein: CASRPTVNTEAFF. The gene calls are TRBV27 and TRBJ1-1; maybe TRBD1 (5 bases). This CDR3 is built from 13 residues. Trimming pared 6 bases from V and 0 bases from J, leaving 8 bases between. The germline gives CDR1 MNHEY, CDR2 SMNVEV (reference sequence).

The chain joins TRBV12-5 to TRBJ1-1, with TRBD1 matching 11 bases. Germline V gene data show CDR1 as LGHNT and CDR2 as FRNRAP. With 5 bases clipped from V and 9 bases from J, the junction kept 11 bases outside the gene matches. This CDR3 has 15 residues. This CDR3 is CASGLWTGGFEKAFF. The CDR3 bases are TGTGCTAGTGGTCTGTGGACAGGGGGCTTTGAGAAAGCTTTCTTT. Together with reference TRBV12-5 and TRBJ1-1, the CDR3 gives the full variable domain: DARVTQTPRHKVTEMGQEVTMRCQPILGHNTVFWYRQTMMQGLELLAYFRNRAPLDDSGMPKDRFSAEMPDATLATLKIQPSEPRDSAVYFCASGLWTGGFEKAFFGQGTRLTVV.

Concerning this clone: The same CDR3 is also encoded by other DNA sequences in this sample. The chain uses TRBV19 and TRBJ1-1; TRBD1 aligns across 9 bases. Germline V gene sequence: CDR1 LNHDA, CDR2 SQIVND (reference sequence). V was pared by 3 bases and J by 5 bases, with 7 bases of the junction left unmatched. This CDR3 contains 15 residues. The CDR3 is CASSIRTGVGTEAFF. In DNA, the CDR3 is TGTGCCAGTAGTATTAGGACAGGGGTTGGGACTGAAGCTTTCTTT.

V gene TRBV3-1 (or the pseudogene TRBV3-2) combines with J gene TRBJ1-5; D is possibly TRBD1 (5 bases). Trimming removed 1 base at V and 6 bases at J, with 10 bases between. This CDR3 spans 14 amino acids. The germline V gene encodes CDR1 LGHDT and CDR2 YNNKEL (reference sequence). The CDR3 DNA reads as TGTGCCAGCAGCCAAGCAGGGTCGGGTCAGCCCCAGCATTTT. Translation gives CASSQAGSGQPQHF.

On this clone: The sample holds other DNA sequences that translate to the same CDR3. The CDR3 DNA follows: TGTGCCAGCAGTTTACAGGGGAATCAGCCCCAGCATTTT. Its protein is CASSLQGNQPQHF. This chain joins TRBV12-3 or TRBV12-4 and TRBJ1-5; D might be TRBD1 (6 bases). V was clipped by 2 bases and J by 4 bases, with 6 bases between them. This CDR3 has 13 residues.

This clone showed up just once. V and J are TRBV2 and TRBJ1-3; a weak D match, TRBD1 (6 bases). The CDR3 is made up of 15 amino acids. V was shortened by 1 base and J by 2 bases, with 9 bases between the two germline ends. Looked up from germline, CDR1 is SNHLY and CDR2 is FYNNEI. The CDR3 loop is CASSEVRTAGNTIYF. CDR3 nucleotide sequence: TGTGCCAGCAGTGAAGTTAGGACAGCTGGAAACACCATATATTTT.

The count of this clone is one. The rearrangement links TRBV2 to TRBJ1-3; the match to TRBD1 covers 7 bases. The CDR3 extends over 15 amino acids. CDR1 and CDR2 (germline): SNHLY, FYNNEI. V gave up 4 bases and J gave up 4 bases; unmatched junction bases: 7. This chain's CDR3 is CASSATQGGGNTIYF. The CDR3 DNA is TGTGCCAGCAGTGCCACGCAGGGGGGCGGAAACACCATATATTTT.

This rearrangement joins TRBV20-1 to TRBJ2-1; 9 nucleotides agree with TRBD2. V shed 3 bases, J shed 9 bases, and the junction held 9 bases outside the gene matches. From germline, CDR1 is DFQATT and CDR2 SNEGSKA (reference sequence). CDR3 length equals 14 residues. The CDR3 sequence: CSASRLAGKGEQFF. The DNA of the CDR3 is TGCAGTGCTAGTAGGCTAGCGGGGAAGGGTGAGCAGTTCTTC.

The rearrangement joins TRBV9 to TRBJ1-5; no clear D gene. The V end was cut by 0 bases, the J end by 3 bases, with 13 bases between. CDR1 SGDLS and CDR2 YYNGEE come from the germline V gene. CDR3 size: 16 residues. The CDR3 sequence is CASSVGPGGDNQPQHF. The CDR3 DNA follows: TGTGCCAGCAGCGTAGGGCCTGGCGGCGACAATCAGCCCCAGCATTTT.

The DNA for the CDR3 is TGTGCCAGCAGCTCGGGGGTGGAAGCTTTCTTT. It yields the protein CASSSGVEAFF. V usage is TRBV7-2 and J usage is TRBJ1-1, with TRBD1 as a possible D gene (5 bases). The V and J ends lost 4 bases and 8 bases respectively, with 8 bases between them. This CDR3 contains 11 residues. CDR1 is SGHTA and CDR2 is FQGNSA in the germline V gene.

The chain is built from TRBV7-2 and TRBJ1-1; no firm D call. The germline V gene has CDR1 SGHTA and CDR2 FQGNSA. The germline V and J ends were trimmed by 2 bases and 1 base, with 8 bases remaining between them. The CDR3 totals 14 residues. The CDR3 coding sequence is TGTGCCAGCAGCTTATATGTCCGGAACACTGAAGCTTTCTTT. Its protein product is CASSLYVRNTEAFF.

The rearrangement links TRBV3-1 (or the pseudogene TRBV3-2) to TRBJ2-2; TRBD2 agrees at 8 bases. The CDR3 totals 15 residues. Looked up from germline, CDR1 is LGHDT and CDR2 is YNNKEL (reference sequence). Trimming took 3 bases from V and 4 from J; bases not matched to a gene: 4. CDR3 amino acids: CASSHRTSLTGELFF. CDR3 coding DNA: TGTGCCAGCAGCCACCGGACTAGCCTCACCGGGGAGCTGTTTTTT.

The chain uses TRBV7-9 and TRBJ2-3, with D possibly TRBD1 on 6 matching bases. CDR3 length equals 13 residues. V dropped 5 bases and J dropped 9 bases, with 15 bases sitting between them. Looked up from germline, CDR1 is SEHNR and CDR2 is FQNEAQ (reference sequence). In DNA, the CDR3 is TGTGCCAGCAGCAGCCAGGGGTTCGAGACGCAGTATTTT. Amino acid sequence: CASSSQGFETQYF.

A few counts support this clone. The chain is built from TRBV14 and TRBJ2-7, with D possibly being TRBD2 (5 bases). The CDR3 length is 13 residues. V shed 0 bases and J shed 3 bases, with 6 bases lying between them. Germline CDR1 and CDR2: SGHDN and FVKESK. The CDR3 loop is CASSQDTSYEQYF. The CDR3 nucleotides read TGTGCCAGCAGCCAAGATACTAGCTACGAGCAGTACTTC. The full variable domain, its missing parts supplied by reference TRBV14 and TRBJ2-7, is EAGVTQFPSHSVIEKGQTVTLRCDPISGHDNLYWYRRVMGKEIKFLLHFVKESKQDESGMPNNRFLAERTGGTYSTLKVQPAELEDSGVYFCASSQDTSYEQYFGPGTRLTVT.